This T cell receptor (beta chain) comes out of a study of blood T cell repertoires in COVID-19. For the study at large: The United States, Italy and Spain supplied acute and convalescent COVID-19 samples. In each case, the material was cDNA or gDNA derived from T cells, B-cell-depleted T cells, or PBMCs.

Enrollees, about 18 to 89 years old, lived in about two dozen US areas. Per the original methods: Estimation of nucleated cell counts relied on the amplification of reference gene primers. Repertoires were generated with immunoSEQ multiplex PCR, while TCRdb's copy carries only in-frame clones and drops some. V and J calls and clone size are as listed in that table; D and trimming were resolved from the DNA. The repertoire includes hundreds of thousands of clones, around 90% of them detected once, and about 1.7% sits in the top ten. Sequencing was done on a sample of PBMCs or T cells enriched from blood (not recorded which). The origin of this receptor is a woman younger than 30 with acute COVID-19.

CDR3 nucleotides: TGTGCCAGCAGCCAAGACGAGGACAGCCTAAACTACGAGCAGTACTTC. This sequence encodes CASSQDEDSLNYEQYF. The chain recombines TRBV3-1 (or the pseudogene TRBV3-2) with TRBJ2-7, with TRBD1 as a possible D gene (6 bases). Germline V CDR1 and CDR2: LGHDT, YNNKEL (reference sequence). There are 16 residues in the CDR3. V lost 0 bases, J lost 3 bases, and 15 bases lay in between.